The 2 T cell receptor beta chains below all came from one sample that was sequenced in a study of blood T cell repertoires in COVID-19. Sequencing was performed with immunoSEQ multiplex PCR; in TCRdb, only in-frame clones are kept and a portion is missing. Among 220,000 or so clones listed, around 87% were seen once. Source material: peripheral blood. Receptor source: a woman between 50 and 59 years old with COVID-19, enrolled during active disease.

This rearrangement joins TRBV6-1 to TRBJ2-3, with unresolved D. The germline V gene has CDR1 MNHNS and CDR2 SASEGT. The CDR3 length is 13 residues. V shed 3 bases and J shed 7 bases, with 11 bases lying between them. Here the CDR3 reads CASSDPRSNTQYF. The CDR3 DNA follows: TGTGCCAGCAGTGACCCGCGATCCAATACGCAGTATTTT.

This chain links TRBV4-3 with TRBJ1-2, with TRBD1 identical over 7 bases. The trim removed 0 bases at V and 6 bases at J, leaving 4 bases unmatched. Per germline, CDR1 LGHNA and CDR2 YSLEER. The length of the CDR3 is 14 residues. Here the CDR3 DNA reads TGCGCCAGCAGCCAAGAGGGCAGGGGGGATGGCTACACCTTC. It codes for CASSQEGRGDGYTF.